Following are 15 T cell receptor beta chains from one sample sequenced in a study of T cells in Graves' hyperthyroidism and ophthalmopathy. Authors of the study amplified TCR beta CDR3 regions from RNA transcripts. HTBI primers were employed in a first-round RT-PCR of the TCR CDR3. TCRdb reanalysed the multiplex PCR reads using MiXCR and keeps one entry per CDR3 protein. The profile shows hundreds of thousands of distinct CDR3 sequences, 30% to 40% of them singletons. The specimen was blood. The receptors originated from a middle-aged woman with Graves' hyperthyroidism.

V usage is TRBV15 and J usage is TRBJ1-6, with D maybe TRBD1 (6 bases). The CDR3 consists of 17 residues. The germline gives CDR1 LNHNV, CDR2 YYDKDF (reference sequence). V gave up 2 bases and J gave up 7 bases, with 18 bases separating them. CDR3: CATSRRRGDRRNSPLHF. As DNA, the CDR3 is TGTGCCACCAGCAGACGACGGGGCGACAGGCGGAATTCACCCCTCCACTTT.

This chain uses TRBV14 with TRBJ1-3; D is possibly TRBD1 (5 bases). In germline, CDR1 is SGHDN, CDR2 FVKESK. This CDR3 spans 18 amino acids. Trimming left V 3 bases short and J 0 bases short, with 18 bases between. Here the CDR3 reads CASSQVSRGPLSGNTIYF. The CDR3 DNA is TGTGCCAGCAGCCAGGTCTCCCGGGGACCACTCTCTGGAAACACCATATATTTT.

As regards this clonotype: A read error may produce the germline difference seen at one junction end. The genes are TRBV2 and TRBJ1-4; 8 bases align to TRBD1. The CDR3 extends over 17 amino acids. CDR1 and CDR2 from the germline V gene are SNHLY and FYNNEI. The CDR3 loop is CASSVQTGAKAREKLLF. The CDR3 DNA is TGTGCCAGCAGTGTTCAGACAGGGGCGAAGGCCCGTGAAAAACTGCTTTTT.

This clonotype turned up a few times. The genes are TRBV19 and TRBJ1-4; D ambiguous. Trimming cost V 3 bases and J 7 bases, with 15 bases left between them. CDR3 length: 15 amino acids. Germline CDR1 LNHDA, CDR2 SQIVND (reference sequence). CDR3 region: CASSIPSEGSEKLFF. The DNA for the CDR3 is TGTGCCAGTAGTATTCCGAGTGAAGGTTCTGAAAAACTGTTTTTT.

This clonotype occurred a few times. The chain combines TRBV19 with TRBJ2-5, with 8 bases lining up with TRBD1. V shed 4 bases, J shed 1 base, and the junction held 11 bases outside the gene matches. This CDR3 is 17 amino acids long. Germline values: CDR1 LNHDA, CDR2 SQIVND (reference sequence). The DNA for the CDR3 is TGTGCCAGTAGTAGTCCCGGGTCAGGGGGCTTCCAAGAGACCCAGTACTTC. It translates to CASSSPGSGGFQETQYF.

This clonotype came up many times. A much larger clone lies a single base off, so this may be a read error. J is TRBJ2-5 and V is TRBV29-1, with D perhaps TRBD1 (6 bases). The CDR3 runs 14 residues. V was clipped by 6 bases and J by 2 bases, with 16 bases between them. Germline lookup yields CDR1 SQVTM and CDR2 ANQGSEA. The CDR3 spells CSVGTSSRQETQYF. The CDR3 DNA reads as TGCAGCGTCGGGACATCATCAAGACAAGAGACCCAGTACTTC.

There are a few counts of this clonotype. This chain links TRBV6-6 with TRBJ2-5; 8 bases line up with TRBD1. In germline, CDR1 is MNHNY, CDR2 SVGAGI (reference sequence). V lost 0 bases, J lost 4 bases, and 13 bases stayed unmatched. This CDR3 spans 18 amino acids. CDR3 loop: CASSYSISGQGDPETQYF. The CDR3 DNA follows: TGTGCCAGCAGTTACTCGATCAGCGGACAGGGCGACCCAGAGACCCAGTACTTC.

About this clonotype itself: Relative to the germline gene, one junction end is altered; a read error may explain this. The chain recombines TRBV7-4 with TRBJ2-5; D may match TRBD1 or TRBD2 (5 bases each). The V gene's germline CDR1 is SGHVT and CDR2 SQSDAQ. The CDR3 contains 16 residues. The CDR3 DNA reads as TGTGCCAGCAGTTTAGGGGTCGCATACTCGGGGGAGACCCAGTACTTC. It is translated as CASSLGVAYSGETQYF.

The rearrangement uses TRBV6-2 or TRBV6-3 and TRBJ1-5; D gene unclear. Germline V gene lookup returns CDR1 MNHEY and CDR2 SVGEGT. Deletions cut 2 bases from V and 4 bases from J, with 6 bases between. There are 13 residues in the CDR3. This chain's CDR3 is CASSYRRNQPQHF. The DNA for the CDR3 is TGTGCCAGCAGTTACCGAAGGAATCAGCCCCAGCATTTT.

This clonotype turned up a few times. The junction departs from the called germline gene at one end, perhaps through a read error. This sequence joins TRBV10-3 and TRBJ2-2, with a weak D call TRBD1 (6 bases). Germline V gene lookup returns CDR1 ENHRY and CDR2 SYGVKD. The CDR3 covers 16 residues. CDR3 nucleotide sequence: TGTGCCAGCAGTTCTTACAGGGTCCCGAGTGGCGGGGAGCTGTTTTTT. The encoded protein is CASSSYRVPSGGELFF.

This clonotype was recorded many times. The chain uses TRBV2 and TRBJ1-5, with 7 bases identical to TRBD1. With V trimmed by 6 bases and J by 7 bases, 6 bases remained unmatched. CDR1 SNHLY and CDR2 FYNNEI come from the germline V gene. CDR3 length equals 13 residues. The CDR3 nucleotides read TGTGCCAGCAGGGGACAGTCCCGACAGCCCCAGCATTTT. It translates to CASRGQSRQPQHF. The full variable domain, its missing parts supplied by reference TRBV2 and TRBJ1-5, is EPEVTQTPSHQVTQMGQEVILRCVPISNHLYFYWYRQILGQKVEFLVSFYNNEISEKSEIFDDQFSVERPDGSNFTLKIRSTKLEDSAMYFCASRGQSRQPQHFGDGTRLSIL.

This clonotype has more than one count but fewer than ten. CDR3 nucleotides: TGTGCCAGCAGCTTTGGGGCAGGGGTACAGCCCCAGCATTTT. It codes for CASSFGAGVQPQHF. V usage is TRBV12-3 or TRBV12-4 and J usage is TRBJ1-5; D possibly corresponds to TRBD1 (6 bases). This CDR3 spans 14 amino acids. V was cut by 6 bases and J by 7 bases, with 16 bases left in between.

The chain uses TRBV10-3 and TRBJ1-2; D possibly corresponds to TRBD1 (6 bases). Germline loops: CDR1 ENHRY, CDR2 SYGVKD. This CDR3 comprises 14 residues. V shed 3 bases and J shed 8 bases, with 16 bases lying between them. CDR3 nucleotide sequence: TGTGCCATCAGTGAATGGGGGGGCTCGAAGGGCTACACCTTC. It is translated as CAISEWGGSKGYTF.

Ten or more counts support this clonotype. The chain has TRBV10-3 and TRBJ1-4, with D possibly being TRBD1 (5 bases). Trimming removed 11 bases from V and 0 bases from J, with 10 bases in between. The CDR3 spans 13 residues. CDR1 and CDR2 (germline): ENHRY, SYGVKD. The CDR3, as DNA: TGTGCCGCAACAGGTGCAACTAATGAAAAACTGTTTTTT. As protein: CAATGATNEKLFF.

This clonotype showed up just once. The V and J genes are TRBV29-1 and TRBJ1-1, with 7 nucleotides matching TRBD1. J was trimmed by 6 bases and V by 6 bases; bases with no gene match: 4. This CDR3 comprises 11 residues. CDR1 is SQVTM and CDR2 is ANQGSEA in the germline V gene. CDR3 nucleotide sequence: TGCAGCGTACGGGACAGTTCTGAAGCTTTCTTT. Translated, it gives CSVRDSSEAFF.